Listed below are T cell receptor beta chains from one sample, sequenced in a study of T cell responses to AZD1222 COVID-19 vaccine. The protocol was immunoSEQ multiplex PCR, while the TCRdb copy is restricted to in-frame clones and leaves out a portion. The table includes around 130,000 clones, approximately 90% detected once. The source material was peripheral blood, sampled on day 0 of AZD1222 vaccination. The receptors stem from an adult in good health. Each CDR3 is given with its conserved first and last residue. The D gene is left open where the match is weak. Size tells how often a clone was seen (once, few, many) or the class of an expanded clone, and some rows leave it out.

V gene	clone size	J gene	CDR3 length	D gene	CDR3 DNA	CDR3 protein
TRBV27	.	TRBJ1-2	16	TRBD1	TGTGCCAGCAGTTTGGGGACGACAGGGCGTCGGTATGGCTACACCTTC	CASSLGTTGRRYGYTF
TRBV9	.	TRBJ2-3	13	TRBD2	TGTGCCAGCAGCCCCGGGACTAGCAATACGCAGTATTTT	CASSPGTSNTQYF
TRBV15	.	TRBJ2-1	12	.	TGTGCCACCAGCAGAGATCGAACTGAGCAGTTCTTC	CATSRDRTEQFF
TRBV19	.	TRBJ2-1	13	.	TGTGCCAGTACCAGAGGACTCTACAATGAGCAGTTCTTC	CASTRGLYNEQFF
TRBV6-2/TRBV6-3	.	TRBJ2-5	14	.	TGTGCCAGCAGTTACTCGGGATTTGGCGAGACCCAGTACTTC	CASSYSGFGETQYF
TRBV12-3/TRBV12-4	few	TRBJ2-3	13	.	TGTGCCAGCAGTTTGTCAGGGTTAGATACGCAGTATTTT	CASSLSGLDTQYF
TRBV9	.	TRBJ2-4	15	.	TGTGCCAGCAGCGTAGGTCAGGGGGCCAAAAACATTCAGTACTTC	CASSVGQGAKNIQYF
TRBV20-1	.	TRBJ1-1	10	.	TGCAGTGCCGGGCCTTTTGAAGCTTTCTTT	CSAGPFEAFF
TRBV12-3/TRBV12-4	.	TRBJ2-1	13	.	TGTGCCAGCAGTTTAGGTTCCTACAATGAGCAGTTCTTC	CASSLGSYNEQFF
TRBV29-1	.	TRBJ2-1	14	.	TGCAGCGTTGTTATCGGGACACAGGCCAGTGAGCAGTTCTTC	CSVVIGTQASEQFF
TRBV3-1/TRBV3-2	.	TRBJ1-3	18	.	TGTGCCAGCAGCCAGCCCTCCGAGGTTTTTAACTCTGGAAACACCATATATTTT	CASSQPSEVFNSGNTIYF
TRBV2	.	TRBJ2-7	12	.	TGTGCCAGCAAGGCATCGAGTCGCGAGCAGTACTTC	CASKASSREQYF
TRBV6-6	.	TRBJ2-5	16	TRBD2	TGTGCCAGCAGTTACGGTGGAACTAGCGGGACAGAGACCCAGTACTTC	CASSYGGTSGTETQYF
TRBV6-1	.	TRBJ1-2	15	TRBD1	TGTGCCAGCAGTGACAAGACAGGGCCTAACTATGGCTACACCTTC	CASSDKTGPNYGYTF
TRBV20-1	.	TRBJ2-1	9	.	TGCAGTGCTAGAGATCTATCGCTCTTC	CSARDLSLF
TRBV6-5	.	TRBJ1-3	13	.	TGTGCCAGCGAGGGGCGCTCTGGAAACACCATATATTTT	CASEGRSGNTIYF
TRBV28	many	TRBJ1-1	13	.	TGTGCCAGCAGTCCCACAGGGAGGGCTGAAGCTTTCTTT	CASSPTGRAEAFF
TRBV30	.	TRBJ2-7	12	.	TGTGCCTCCAGGCAAGGGGTATACGAGCAGTACTTC	CASRQGVYEQYF
TRBV7-9	.	TRBJ1-1	14	.	TGTGCCAGCAGCTCTCCCCCCGGTTCGGCTGAAGCTTTCTTT	CASSSPPGSAEAFF
TRBV7-6	.	TRBJ2-7	18	.	TGTGCCAGCAGCTTAGCCGTAGAGGGGCGGGCGGGACCCTACGAGCAGTACTTC	CASSLAVEGRAGPYEQYF
TRBV9	.	TRBJ2-5	15	TRBD2	TGTGCCAGCAGCGTCGACACTAGCGCTCAAGAGACCCAGTACTTC	CASSVDTSAQETQYF
TRBV30	.	TRBJ2-5	11	.	TGTGCCTGGAGTGTCAAGGAGACCCAGTACTTC	CAWSVKETQYF
TRBV7-9	.	TRBJ2-7	13	.	TGTGCCAGCAGCTTACCGGGTTCCTACGAGCAGTACTTC	CASSLPGSYEQYF
TRBV4-1	few	TRBJ2-5	16	TRBD2	TGCGCCAGCAGCCCGGGACTAGCGGGCCGCCAAGAGACCCAGTACTTC	CASSPGLAGRQETQYF
TRBV27	.	TRBJ1-2	14	.	TGTGCCAGCAGTTACCAACAGGGCCAATATGGCTACACCTTC	CASSYQQGQYGYTF
TRBV5-8	.	TRBJ1-2	17	.	TGTGCCAGCGGTCTAAATCCGCGTCAGGGGTCAGGGTTGGGCTACACCTTC	CASGLNPRQGSGLGYTF
TRBV24-1	.	TRBJ2-7	15	TRBD2	TGTGCCACCGCCTCAGGACTAGCGGGACACTACGAGCAGTACTTC	CATASGLAGHYEQYF
TRBV24-1	.	TRBJ2-7	17	TRBD1	TGTGCCACCAGTGATTCGGGTAAGGGACAGGGCAGCCACGAGCAGTACTTC	CATSDSGKGQGSHEQYF
TRBV4-3	.	TRBJ1-1	15	TRBD1	TGCGCCAGCAGCCTCCACAGGGGGCTGAACACTGAAGCTTTCTTT	CASSLHRGLNTEAFF